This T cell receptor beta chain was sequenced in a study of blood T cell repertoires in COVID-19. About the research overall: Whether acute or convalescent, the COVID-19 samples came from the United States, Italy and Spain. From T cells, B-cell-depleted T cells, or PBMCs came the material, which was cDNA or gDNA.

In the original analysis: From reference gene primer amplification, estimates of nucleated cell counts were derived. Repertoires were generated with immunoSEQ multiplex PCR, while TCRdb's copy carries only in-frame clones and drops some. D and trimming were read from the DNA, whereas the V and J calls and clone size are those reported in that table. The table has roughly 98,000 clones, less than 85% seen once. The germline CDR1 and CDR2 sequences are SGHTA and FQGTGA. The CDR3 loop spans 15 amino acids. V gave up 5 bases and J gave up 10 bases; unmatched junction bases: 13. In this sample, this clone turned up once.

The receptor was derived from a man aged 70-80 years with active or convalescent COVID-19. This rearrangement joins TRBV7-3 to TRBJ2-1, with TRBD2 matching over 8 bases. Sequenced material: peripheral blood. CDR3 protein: CASSGGSARGVEQFF. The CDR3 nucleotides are TGTGCCAGCAGCGGCGGCTCCGCGCGGGGGGTGGAGCAGTTCTTC.